The rows below give T cell receptor beta chains drawn from one sample of a study of cytomegalovirus exposure and HLA in healthy donors. Data came from immunoSEQ multiplex PCR; TCRdb stores just in-frame clones and leaves some out. The table for this sample gives some 120,000 clones. Sequenced input: PBMCs. These receptors were taken from a young man in good health and CMV-seronegative. Both conserved end residues are part of each CDR3. The order of the fields is J gene, V gene, CDR3 protein.

j_call: TRBJ2-7; v_call: TRBV27; cdr3_aa: CASTAGLAGYEQYF
j_call: TRBJ1-1; v_call: TRBV19; cdr3_aa: CASSTGLWSMNTEAFF
j_call: TRBJ1-1; v_call: TRBV5-4; cdr3_aa: CASSPTGQGAEAFF
j_call: TRBJ2-1; v_call: TRBV5-6; cdr3_aa: CASSLDRSRGHEQFF
j_call: TRBJ2-1; v_call: TRBV27; cdr3_aa: CATGLYNEQFF
j_call: TRBJ1-4; v_call: TRBV15; cdr3_aa: CATSRDQELEKLFF
j_call: TRBJ2-1; v_call: TRBV7-9; cdr3_aa: CASSPGASPDNEQFF
j_call: TRBJ1-2; v_call: TRBV14; cdr3_aa: CASSQVEGLGYGYTF
j_call: TRBJ2-5; v_call: TRBV7-3; cdr3_aa: CASSLGGDQETQYF
j_call: -; v_call: TRBV4-1; cdr3_aa: CASSQPPGTASYEQYF
j_call: TRBJ1-1; v_call: TRBV19; cdr3_aa: CASRTDRGGEAFF
j_call: TRBJ1-2; v_call: TRBV4-1; cdr3_aa: CASSQVGGRGPSGYTF
j_call: TRBJ2-5; v_call: TRBV14; cdr3_aa: CASSQASGGETQYF
j_call: TRBJ1-1; v_call: TRBV4-1; cdr3_aa: CASSPIGRRDTEAFF
j_call: TRBJ2-3; v_call: TRBV27; cdr3_aa: CASSLSTGLGTDTQYF
j_call: TRBJ2-4; v_call: TRBV7-2; cdr3_aa: CASSLSGTRGGRNIQYF
j_call: -; v_call: TRBV10-2; cdr3_aa: CASSEGGTGSYEQYF
j_call: TRBJ2-5; v_call: TRBV15; cdr3_aa: CATSRGAGVETQYF
j_call: TRBJ1-2; v_call: TRBV6-4; cdr3_aa: CASSDSAGQGSLNYGYTF
j_call: TRBJ2-1; v_call: TRBV18; cdr3_aa: CASSPTNTYNEQFF
j_call: TRBJ2-5; v_call: TRBV11-2; cdr3_aa: CASSGGLAGVSTQYF
j_call: TRBJ2-1; v_call: TRBV4-3; cdr3_aa: CASSQEPLAGSSYNEQFF
j_call: TRBJ1-4; v_call: TRBV5-4; cdr3_aa: CASSPTGGYANEKLFF
j_call: TRBJ1-1; v_call: TRBV5-1; cdr3_aa: CASTPFARNTEAFF
j_call: TRBJ1-2; v_call: TRBV28; cdr3_aa: CASSTGQVRYTF
j_call: TRBJ2-7; v_call: TRBV11-2; cdr3_aa: CASSLDAYEQYF
j_call: TRBJ2-3; v_call: TRBV10-2; cdr3_aa: CASSFVGGSTDTQYF
j_call: TRBJ1-2; v_call: TRBV15; cdr3_aa: CATSRVEGNYGYTF
j_call: TRBJ2-7; v_call: TRBV30; cdr3_aa: CAWSVKLLGQGSYEQYF
j_call: TRBJ2-5; v_call: TRBV6-5; cdr3_aa: CASSYSGQGEETQYF
j_call: TRBJ1-5; v_call: TRBV21-1; cdr3_aa: CASSMDSYSNQPQHF
j_call: TRBJ2-1; v_call: TRBV6-5; cdr3_aa: CASSRGLAAYNEQFF
j_call: TRBJ1-1; v_call: TRBV10-3; cdr3_aa: CAISDRQAEAFF
j_call: TRBJ2-1; v_call: TRBV29-1; cdr3_aa: CSVEDSGYNEQFF
j_call: TRBJ1-2; v_call: TRBV5-1; cdr3_aa: CASSKGHRQDNYGYTF
j_call: TRBJ2-3; v_call: TRBV11-2; cdr3_aa: CASSLGRERGTDTQYF
j_call: TRBJ1-2; v_call: TRBV7-9; cdr3_aa: CASSLGTASNYGYTF
j_call: TRBJ2-6; v_call: TRBV9; cdr3_aa: CASSGTDSGANVLTF
j_call: TRBJ2-2; v_call: TRBV4-2; cdr3_aa: CASSQDRLAAPGGELFF
j_call: TRBJ2-7; v_call: TRBV5-4; cdr3_aa: CASREGPNYEQYF
j_call: TRBJ2-7; v_call: TRBV5-6; cdr3_aa: CASSYLRPGQGGIEQYF
j_call: TRBJ1-1; v_call: TRBV19; cdr3_aa: CASSIDPRGGTEAFF
j_call: TRBJ1-2; v_call: TRBV29-1; cdr3_aa: CSVTGGAGYTF
j_call: TRBJ2-7; v_call: TRBV7-3; cdr3_aa: CASSSRTSGIDEQYF
j_call: TRBJ2-3; v_call: TRBV7-9; cdr3_aa: CASNFISGGEDTQYF
j_call: TRBJ2-5; v_call: TRBV6-6; cdr3_aa: CASRRADQETQYF
j_call: TRBJ1-2; v_call: TRBV5-4; cdr3_aa: CASSLAAGWDGYTF
j_call: TRBJ1-1; v_call: TRBV23-1; cdr3_aa: CASSLRVDTEAFF
j_call: TRBJ2-5; v_call: TRBV5-1; cdr3_aa: CASSLRTSGSAETQYF
j_call: TRBJ1-2; v_call: TRBV6-5; cdr3_aa: CASSYEGAVGYTF
j_call: TRBJ2-4; v_call: TRBV29-1; cdr3_aa: CSVDRAGDGNIQYF
j_call: TRBJ1-5; v_call: TRBV10-3; cdr3_aa: CAISVDDRDNQPQHF
j_call: TRBJ2-1; v_call: TRBV11-3; cdr3_aa: CASSLLTEGEQFF
j_call: TRBJ1-1; v_call: TRBV7-9; cdr3_aa: CASSYIQGAEAFF
j_call: TRBJ2-7; v_call: TRBV5-1; cdr3_aa: CASSLAQGAREQYF
j_call: TRBJ2-7; v_call: TRBV5-1; cdr3_aa: CASSTASGLSYEQYF
j_call: TRBJ1-1; v_call: TRBV19; cdr3_aa: CASSTGVINTEAFF
j_call: TRBJ2-7; v_call: TRBV11-1; cdr3_aa: CASSATGPNSYEQYF
j_call: TRBJ2-1; v_call: TRBV5-1; cdr3_aa: CASSSRLLQGYNEQFF
j_call: TRBJ2-2; v_call: TRBV4-1; cdr3_aa: CASSQILAGTNTGELFF